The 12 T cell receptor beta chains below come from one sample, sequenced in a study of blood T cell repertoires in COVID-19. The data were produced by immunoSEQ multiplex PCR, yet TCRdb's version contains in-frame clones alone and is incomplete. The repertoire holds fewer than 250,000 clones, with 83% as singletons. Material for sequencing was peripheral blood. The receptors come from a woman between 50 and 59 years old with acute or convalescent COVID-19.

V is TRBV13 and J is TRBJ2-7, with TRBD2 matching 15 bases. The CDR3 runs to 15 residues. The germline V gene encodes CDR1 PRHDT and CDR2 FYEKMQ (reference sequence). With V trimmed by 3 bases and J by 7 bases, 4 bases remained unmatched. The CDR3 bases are TGTGCCAGCAGCTTCGGACTAGCGGGAGGGGGTGAGCAGTACTTC. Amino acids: CASSFGLAGGGEQYF.

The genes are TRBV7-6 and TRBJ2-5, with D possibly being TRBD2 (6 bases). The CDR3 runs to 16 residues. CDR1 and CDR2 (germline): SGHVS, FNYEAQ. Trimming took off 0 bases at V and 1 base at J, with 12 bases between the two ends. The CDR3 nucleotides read TGTGCCAGCAGCTTAGCGCCTGGGGGGACCCAAGAGACCCAGTACTTC. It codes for CASSLAPGGTQETQYF.

Written as DNA, the CDR3 is TGCAGCGTTGGCCGACAGGAAGAGACCCAGTACTTC. The encoded protein is CSVGRQEETQYF. The chain joins TRBV29-1 to TRBJ2-5; D possibly corresponds to TRBD1 (6 bases). The V end was cut by 4 bases, the J end by 3 bases, with 9 bases between. From germline, CDR1 is SQVTM and CDR2 ANQGSEA. CDR3 length: 12 amino acids.

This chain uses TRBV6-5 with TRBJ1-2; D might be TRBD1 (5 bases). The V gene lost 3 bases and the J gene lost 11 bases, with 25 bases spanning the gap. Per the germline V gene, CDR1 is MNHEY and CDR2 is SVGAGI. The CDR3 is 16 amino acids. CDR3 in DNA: TGTGCCAGCAGTTATAGTACAGGATTCCTGTATATGGGTTACACCTTC. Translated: CASSYSTGFLYMGYTF.

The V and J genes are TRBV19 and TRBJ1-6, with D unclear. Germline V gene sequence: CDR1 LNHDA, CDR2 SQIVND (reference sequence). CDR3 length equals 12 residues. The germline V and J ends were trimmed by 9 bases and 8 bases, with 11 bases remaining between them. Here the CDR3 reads CASTGRDSPLHF. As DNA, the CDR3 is TGTGCCAGCACCGGGAGGGATTCACCCCTCCACTTT.

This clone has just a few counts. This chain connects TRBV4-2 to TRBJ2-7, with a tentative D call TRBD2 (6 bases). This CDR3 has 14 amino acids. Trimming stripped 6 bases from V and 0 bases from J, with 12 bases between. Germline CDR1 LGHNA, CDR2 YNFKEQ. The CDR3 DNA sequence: TGTGCCAGCAGTGTCGGGAGTAACTCCTACGAGCAGTACTTC. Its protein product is CASSVGSNSYEQYF.

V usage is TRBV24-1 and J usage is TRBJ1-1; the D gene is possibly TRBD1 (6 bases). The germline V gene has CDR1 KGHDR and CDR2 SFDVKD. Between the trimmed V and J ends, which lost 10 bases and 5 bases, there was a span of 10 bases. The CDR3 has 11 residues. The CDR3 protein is CATSRGTEAFF. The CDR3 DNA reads TGTGCCACATCAAGGGGGACTGAAGCTTTCTTT.

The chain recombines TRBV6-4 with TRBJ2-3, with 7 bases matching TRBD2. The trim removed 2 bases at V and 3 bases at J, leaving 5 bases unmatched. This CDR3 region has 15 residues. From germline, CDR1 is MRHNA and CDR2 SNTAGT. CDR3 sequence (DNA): TGTGCCAGCAGTGACGGGGGAGGGACGACAGATACGCAGTATTTT. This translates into CASSDGGGTTDTQYF.

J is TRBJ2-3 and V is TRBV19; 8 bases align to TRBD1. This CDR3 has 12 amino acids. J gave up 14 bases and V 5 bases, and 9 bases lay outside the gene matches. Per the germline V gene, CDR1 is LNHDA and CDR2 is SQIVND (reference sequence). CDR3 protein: CASSPGTGHLYF. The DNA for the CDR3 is TGTGCCAGTAGTCCAGGGACAGGTCATCTGTATTTT.

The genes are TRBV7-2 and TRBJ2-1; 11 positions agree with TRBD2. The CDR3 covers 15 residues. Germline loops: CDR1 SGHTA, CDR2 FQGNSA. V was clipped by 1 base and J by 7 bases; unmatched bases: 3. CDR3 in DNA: TGTGCCAGCAGCTTAGTAGCGGGAGGGAGGAATGAGCAGTTCTTC. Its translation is CASSLVAGGRNEQFF.

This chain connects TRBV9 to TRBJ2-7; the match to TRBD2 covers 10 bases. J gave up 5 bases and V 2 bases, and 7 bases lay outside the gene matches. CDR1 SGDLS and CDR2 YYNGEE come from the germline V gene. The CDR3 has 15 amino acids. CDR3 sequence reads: CASSVLPLAGDEQYF. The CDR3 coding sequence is TGTGCCAGCAGCGTCCTCCCGCTAGCGGGAGACGAGCAGTACTTC.

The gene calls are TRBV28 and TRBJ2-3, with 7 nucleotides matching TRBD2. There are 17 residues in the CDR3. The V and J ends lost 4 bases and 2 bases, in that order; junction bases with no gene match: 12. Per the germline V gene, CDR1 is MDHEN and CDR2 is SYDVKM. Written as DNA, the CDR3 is TGTGCCAGCAGTTCTTTTGGGAGGGCGGGATACACAGATACGCAGTATTTT. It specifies CASSSFGRAGYTDTQYF.